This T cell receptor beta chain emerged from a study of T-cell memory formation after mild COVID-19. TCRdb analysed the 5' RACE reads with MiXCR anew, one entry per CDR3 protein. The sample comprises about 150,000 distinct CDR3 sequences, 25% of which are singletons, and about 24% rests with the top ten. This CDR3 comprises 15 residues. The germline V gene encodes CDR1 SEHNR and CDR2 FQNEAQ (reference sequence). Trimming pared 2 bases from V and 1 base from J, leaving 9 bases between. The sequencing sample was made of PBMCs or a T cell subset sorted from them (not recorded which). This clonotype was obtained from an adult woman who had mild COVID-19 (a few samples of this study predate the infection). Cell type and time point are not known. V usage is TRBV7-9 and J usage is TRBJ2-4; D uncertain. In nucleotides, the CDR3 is TGTGCCAGCAGCTTACCTGCGGATGCCAAAAACATTCAGTACTTC. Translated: CASSLPADAKNIQYF.